This TCR beta chain was captured in a study of blood T cell repertoires in COVID-19. Background on the study: Sources were T cells, B-cell-depleted T cells, or PBMCs; the material itself was cDNA or gDNA.

The method was immunoSEQ multiplex PCR; TCRdb's version includes in-frame clones alone and lacks a portion of them. This table holds fewer than 150,000 clones, about 83% found once. This CDR3 has 17 amino acids. Germline CDR1 and CDR2: SGHTA and FQGNSA. The ends lost 1 base at V and 8 bases at J; junction bases unmatched: 8. This receptor was identified in a woman aged 35 to 49 with acute or convalescent COVID-19. The V gene is TRBV7-2, the J gene TRBJ2-1; TRBD2 agrees at 13 bases. Material for sequencing was peripheral blood. The CDR3 protein is CASSLVAGTSGNYEQFF. CDR3 in DNA: TGTGCCAGCAGCTTAGTAGCCGGGACTAGCGGGAACTATGAGCAGTTCTTC. The full variable domain, with the rest looked up from reference TRBV7-2 and TRBJ2-1, is GAGVSQSPSNKVTEKGKDVELRCDPISGHTALYWYRQSLGQGLEFLIYFQGNSAPDKSGLPSDRFSAERTGGSVSTLTIQRTQQEDSAVYLCASSLVAGTSGNYEQFFGPGTRLTVL.